Listed below are T cell receptor beta chains from one sample, sequenced in a study of Siglec-9 on CD8 T cells in melanoma. TCRdb's table, derived via immunoSEQ multiplex PCR, lists solely in-frame clones and lacks some. The table lists 29,000 or so clones, 75% to 90% of them singletons. Sequenced: Siglec-9- CD8+ T cells sorted from blood. These receptors came from a human donor in good health. CDR3s include the opening cysteine and the closing phenylalanine or tryptophan. The order of the fields is D gene, V gene, clone size, J gene, CDR3 DNA, CDR3 protein. D genes are given only for firm matches. Clone size, where shown, is once, few, many, or a class for clones that have expanded.

NA,TRBV6-1,NA,TRBJ2-3,TGTGCCAGCAGTGAAGGCTTAGGTCTTAATACGCAGTATTTT,CASSEGLGLNTQYF
TRBD2,TRBV7-8,NA,TRBJ2-5,TGTGCCAGCAGCCGACAAGCGGGAAGCCAAGAGACCCAGTACTTC,CASSRQAGSQETQYF
TRBD1,TRBV23-1,NA,TRBJ1-3,TGCGCCAGCAGTCAAATTGGACAGGTCCTCTCCCTTAGGGCGAACTCTGGAAACACCATATATTTT,CASSQIGQVLSLRANSGNTIYF
NA,TRBV6-4,NA,TRBJ2-7,TGTGCCAGCAGTGACTCGAGGGCCCCCAGCTTC,CASSDSRAPSF
TRBD2,TRBV5-6,NA,TRBJ2-7,TGTGCCAGCAGCCGCGCGGGGGGTGACTCCTACGAGCAGTACTTC,CASSRAGGDSYEQYF
NA,TRBV7-9,NA,TRBJ2-1,TGTGCCAGCAGCTCTGACCTTCAACCCGGGAGCTCCTACAATGAGCAGTTCTTC,CASSSDLQPGSSYNEQFF
NA,TRBV27,once,TRBJ2-2,TGTGCCAGCAGTTTAATCCAGTACACCGGGGAGCTGTTTTTT,CASSLIQYTGELFF
NA,TRBV4-1,once,TRBJ2-1,TGCGCCAGCAGCGTCCGGACAGCTAATGAGCAGTTCTTC,CASSVRTANEQFF
NA,TRBV4-1,NA,TRBJ1-1,TGCGCCAGCAGCCTCAGGGAGAGCACTGAAGCTTTCTTT,CASSLRESTEAFF
TRBD2,TRBV10-3,few,TRBJ2-2,TGTGCCATCAGTGAATACTGGCGGGAGGTCACCGGGGAGCTGTTTTTT,CAISEYWREVTGELFF
NA,TRBV27,NA,TRBJ2-3,TGTGCCAGCAGTTTTCTGTTGACGGCAGATACGCAGTATTTT,CASSFLLTADTQYF
NA,TRBV11-1,NA,TRBJ2-1,TGTGCCAGCACCCCGTTCCGGGACATCAGCTCCTACAATGAGCAGTTCTTC,CASTPFRDISSYNEQFF
NA,TRBV6-1,NA,TRBJ2-2,TGTGCCAGCGTCAGGGGCTACACCGGGGAGCTGTTTTTT,CASVRGYTGELFF
NA,TRBV6-6,NA,TRBJ1-2,TGTGCCAGCACCCCGGGACCCGAGGCATATGGCTACACCTTC,CASTPGPEAYGYTF
NA,TRBV6-6,once,TRBJ2-1,TGTGCCACCGGCGCGGGTGAGCAGTTCTTC,CATGAGEQFF
NA,TRBV4-1,NA,TRBJ2-7,TGCGCCAGCAGCCAAGATCGACAACGTAGATACGAGCAGTACTTC,CASSQDRQRRYEQYF
NA,TRBV28,NA,TRBJ2-1,TGTGCCAGCAGTTTTTTGTACAATGAGCAGTTCTTC,CASSFLYNEQFF
NA,TRBV7-2,NA,TRBJ2-1,TGTGCCAGCAGCTCGACTAGACCCGTTGTGGACAATGAGCAGTTCTTC,CASSSTRPVVDNEQFF
NA,TRBV6-5,NA,TRBJ2-2,TGTGCCAGCAGTTACTCCCCCGCCGGAACCGGGGAGCTGTTTTTT,CASSYSPAGTGELFF
NA,TRBV30,NA,TRBJ2-7,TGTGCCTGGAGTGACCCAATACGGCCTCCCTACGAGCAGTACTTC,CAWSDPIRPPYEQYF
NA,TRBV2,NA,TRBJ2-1,TGTGCCAGCAGTGAAGGGGCAGGGGAGATCCCTTACAATGAGCAGTTCTTC,CASSEGAGEIPYNEQFF
NA,TRBV30,NA,TRBJ1-1,TGTGCCTGGAGTGTAATGGGGGCGCAGAGTGCTGAAGCTTTCTTT,CAWSVMGAQSAEAFF
NA,TRBV5-4,NA,TRBJ2-2,TGTGCCAGCAGCTTGGAGAATTCCGGGGAGCTGTTTTTT,CASSLENSGELFF
NA,TRBV27,NA,TRBJ2-1,TGTGCCAGCAGTGATGGGACATATAACAATGAGCAGTTCTTC,CASSDGTYNNEQFF
TRBD2,TRBV7-6,NA,TRBJ2-1,TGTGCCAGCAGCTACCCTAGCGGGAATGAGCAGTTCTTC,CASSYPSGNEQFF
NA,TRBV7-9,NA,TRBJ2-1,TGTGCCAGCAGCGGTGGGGTGGATGAGCAGTTCTTC,CASSGGVDEQFF
NA,TRBV21-1,NA,TRBJ1-5,TGTGCCAGCAGCAGCAGGGAAGCCAATCAGCCCCAGCATTTT,CASSSREANQPQHF
TRBD1,TRBV7-8,once,TRBJ1-1,TGTGCCAGCAGCTTAGTCCCAGGGGGGAACACTGAAGCTTTCTTT,CASSLVPGGNTEAFF
TRBD2,TRBV27,NA,TRBJ2-1,TGTGCCAGCAGTTTATCGGGCGGGAGGCCTACCAGCTCCTACAATGAGCAGTTCTTC,CASSLSGGRPTSSYNEQFF
NA,TRBV27,NA,TRBJ1-2,TGTGCCAGCAGTTTATCCGCGGCAGGTTCTAACTATGGCTACACCTTC,CASSLSAAGSNYGYTF
NA,TRBV19,NA,TRBJ1-1,TGTGCCAGTAGTATAGGGGGCCTGCGTGAAGCTTTCTTT,CASSIGGLREAFF
TRBD1,TRBV5-1,few,TRBJ1-5,TGCGCCAGCAGCTTAGGGGACAGGCTTAAACAGCCCCAGCATTTT,CASSLGDRLKQPQHF
TRBD1,TRBV4-1,NA,TRBJ1-3,TGCGCCAGCAGCCCCTCCGGGACAGGCGGAAACACCATATATTTT,CASSPSGTGGNTIYF
NA,TRBV11-2,NA,TRBJ2-5,TGTGCCAGCAGCCCACCGGTGGGCACCCCCCAAGAGACCCAGTACTTC,CASSPPVGTPQETQYF
NA,TRBV7-9,NA,TRBJ2-1,TGTGCCAGCAGCTTAGATGGGGGAGTGTCCTACAATGAGCAGTTCTTC,CASSLDGGVSYNEQFF
NA,TRBV7-9,NA,TRBJ1-5,TGTGCCAGCACCCCTCAAGGAGGTGATAGCAATCAGCCCCAGCATTTT,CASTPQGGDSNQPQHF
NA,TRBV5-6,NA,TRBJ1-5,TGTGCCAGCAGCTCCGGGGCCAGGGTAGCCCAGCATTTT,CASSSGARVAQHF